The 23 T cell receptor beta chains below come from one sample, sequenced in a study of T cells in Graves' hyperthyroidism and ophthalmopathy. RNA transcripts served as the template for amplifying TCR beta CDR3 regions. A first-round RT-PCR of the TCR CDR3 used the HTBI primer set. In TCRdb, the multiplex PCR reads were re-called with MiXCR into one record per CDR3 protein. This table holds fewer than 650,000 distinct CDR3 sequences, around 14% found once. The sample was blood. Receptors were obtained from a woman in her twenties or thirties with Graves' hyperthyroidism that later progressed to Graves' ophthalmopathy.

This clonotype has at least ten counts. The chain is built from TRBV19 and TRBJ1-1; no firm D call. There are 14 residues in the CDR3. Trimming pared 5 bases from V and 0 bases from J, leaving 10 bases between. Per the germline V gene, CDR1 is LNHDA and CDR2 is SQIVND (reference sequence). CDR3: CASSSRRMNTEAFF. The CDR3 nucleotides are TGTGCCAGTAGTTCCCGACGGATGAACACTGAAGCTTTCTTT.

There are many counts of this clonotype. The chain uses TRBV14 and TRBJ2-7, with D perhaps TRBD2 (7 bases). The CDR3 is 14 residues long. Trimming shortened V by 5 bases and J by 3 bases, and 14 bases separated the two germline ends. From germline, CDR1 is SGHDN and CDR2 FVKESK. The CDR3 region is CASSGYREGYEQYF. CDR3 DNA sequence: TGTGCCAGCAGCGGATACAGGGAGGGCTACGAGCAGTACTTC.

The chain joins TRBV5-1 to TRBJ2-1, with unresolved D. Germline CDR1 reads SGHRS; CDR2 reads YFSETQ. The CDR3 contains 14 residues. With 1 base removed from V and 5 bases from J, the gap between germline ends came to 10 bases. The CDR3 DNA sequence: TGCGCCAGCAGCTTGAACTTCGCCAACAATGAGCAGTTCTTC. As protein: CASSLNFANNEQFF.

There are a few counts of this clonotype. The V and J genes are TRBV19 and TRBJ2-4; D may be TRBD1 or TRBD2 (5 bases each). Trimming stripped 8 bases from V and 6 bases from J, with 5 bases between. Germline V lookup: CDR1 LNHDA, CDR2 SQIVND (reference sequence). This CDR3 region has 10 residues. The CDR3 DNA follows: TGTGCCAGTGGGGGAAACATTCAGTACTTC. Amino acids: CASGGNIQYF.

This clonotype came up a few times. A single base separates this from a much larger clone, so it may be a read error. CDR3 protein: CASTKERGYTDTQYF. The CDR3, as DNA: TGTGCCAGCACGAAGGAGCGGGGCTACACAGATACGCAGTATTTT. The chain links TRBV28 to TRBJ2-3, with TRBD2 identical over 7 bases. V dropped 7 bases and J dropped 2; count of bases not matched to a gene: 9. Germline V gives CDR1 MDHEN, CDR2 SYDVKM. The CDR3 covers 15 residues. Together with reference TRBV28 and TRBJ2-3, the CDR3 gives the full variable domain: DVKVTQSSRYLVKRTGEKVFLECVQDMDHENMFWYRQDPGLGLRLIYFSYDVKMKEKGDIPEGYSVSREKKERFSLILESASTNQTSMYLCASTKERGYTDTQYFGPGTRLTVL.

This clonotype has just a few counts. CDR3 bases: TGTGCCAGCAGTTTCCAGGAAGGAGAGCAGTTCTTC. It is translated as CASSFQEGEQFF. This chain uses TRBV2 with TRBJ2-1; D gene uncertain. Per germline, CDR1 SNHLY and CDR2 FYNNEI. The CDR3 loop spans 12 amino acids. Trimming removed 5 bases from V and 10 bases from J, with 12 bases in between.

This clonotype was observed a handful of times. The chain combines TRBV7-9 with TRBJ1-5; D gene unclear. The CDR3 totals 14 residues. CDR1 and CDR2 from the germline V gene are SEHNR and FQNEAQ (reference sequence). The V end was cut by 2 bases, the J end by 7 bases, with 12 bases between. CDR3 sequence reads: CASSLSEAWQPQHF. The CDR3 DNA is TGTGCCAGCAGCTTATCGGAAGCCTGGCAGCCCCAGCATTTT.

At least ten counts were recorded for this clonotype. The gene calls are TRBV5-4 and TRBJ2-3; 7 bases line up with TRBD2. Germline trimming cut 4 bases from V and 5 bases from J; bases unmatched to any gene: 19. Germline V gene data show CDR1 as SGHNT and CDR2 as YYREEE (reference sequence). This CDR3 comprises 18 residues. The CDR3 DNA reads as TGTGCCAGCAGCCACGCCTTGGGGGGGACCGGCTTTGGAGATACGCAGTATTTT. This gives the protein CASSHALGGTGFGDTQYF. The variable domain in full, completed from reference TRBV5-4 and TRBJ2-3, reads ETGVTQSPTHLIKTRGQQVTLRCSSQSGHNTVSWYQQALGQGPQFIFQYYREEENGRGNFPPRFSGLQFPNYSSELNVNALELDDSALYLCASSHALGGTGFGDTQYFGPGTRLTVL.

This clonotype was counted many times. The V call is TRBV11-3, the J call TRBJ2-1; D remains ambiguous. This CDR3 has 15 amino acids. V gave up 0 bases and J gave up 3 bases, with 9 bases separating them. Germline CDR1 SGHNT, CDR2 YENEEA. CDR3 bases: TGTGCCAGCAGCTTAGAGGCAGCCAGCTACAATGAGCAGTTCTTC. Its translation: CASSLEAASYNEQFF.

There are many counts of this clonotype. The V and J genes are TRBV18 and TRBJ2-3; D not certain. The length of the CDR3 is 13 residues. The germline V gene has CDR1 KGHSH and CDR2 LQKENI. Trimming cost V 2 bases and J 3 bases, with 6 bases left between them. The CDR3 DNA reads as TGTGCCAGCTCACCATCAGTGACAGATACGCAGTATTTT. Encoded protein: CASSPSVTDTQYF.

This clonotype has ten or more counts. The chain is built from TRBV3-1 and TRBJ1-1; D gene ambiguous. The germline gives CDR1 LGHDT, CDR2 YNNKEL (reference sequence). The CDR3 has 16 amino acids. V lost 0 bases to trimming and J lost 1 base, with 12 bases between them. The CDR3 nucleotides are TGTGCCAGCAGCCAAGATCAAACGGCAGGGAACACTGAAGCTTTCTTT. Translating it yields CASSQDQTAGNTEAFF.

In this sample, this clonotype turned up many times. The genes are TRBV24-1 and TRBJ1-1; 9 bases are shared with TRBD1. Unmatched junction bases numbered 4, after V lost 8 bases and J lost 4 bases. Germline loops: CDR1 KGHDR, CDR2 SFDVKD. This CDR3 contains 13 residues. The CDR3 loop is CATMDRGVTEAFF. The CDR3 DNA follows: TGTGCCACCATGGACAGGGGTGTCACTGAAGCTTTCTTT.

The chain carries TRBV27 and TRBJ2-1; a weak D match, TRBD1 (7 bases). This CDR3 contains 15 residues. CDR1 is MNHEY, CDR2 SMNVEV, per germline (reference sequence). V was clipped by 8 bases and J by 1 base, with 15 bases between them. The CDR3, as DNA: TGTGCCAGCGGGGCAGGGGGAGGATCCTACAATGAGCAGTTCTTC. Amino acid sequence: CASGAGGGSYNEQFF.

This clonotype was detected a few times. The CDR3 nucleotides read TGCAGCGTGGTGCATCCAACTAATGAAAAACTGTTTTTT. Translation: CSVVHPTNEKLFF. The rearrangement uses TRBV29-1 and TRBJ1-4; D call uncertain. CDR1 and CDR2 (germline): SQVTM, ANQGSEA. V was cut by 6 bases and J by 0 bases, with 8 bases left in between. This CDR3 contains 13 residues.

This clonotype was observed many times. The rearrangement joins TRBV27 to TRBJ1-5; TRBD1 might be the D (5 bases). Germline CDR1 is MNHEY and CDR2 is SMNVEV (reference sequence). The CDR3 totals 14 residues. The ends were cut back, 6 bases at V and 7 bases at J, with 16 bases in the middle. The CDR3 loop is CASSLGRGPQPQHF. CDR3 sequence (DNA): TGTGCCAGCAGCCTGGGACGCGGCCCACAGCCCCAGCATTTT.

This clonotype was seen ten or more times. This chain joins TRBV27 and TRBJ1-1; TRBD1 matches 9 bases. Germline V gives CDR1 MNHEY, CDR2 SMNVEV (reference sequence). V was pared by 7 bases and J by 1 base, with 10 bases of the junction left unmatched. The CDR3 runs to 16 residues. The CDR3 loop is CASNPQYRGPNTEAFF. The CDR3 DNA reads as TGTGCCAGCAATCCGCAGTACAGGGGGCCGAACACTGAAGCTTTCTTT.

This clonotype was detected ten times or more. J is TRBJ1-4 and V is TRBV13; D is undetermined. Germline V CDR1 and CDR2: PRHDT, FYEKMQ (reference sequence). V was trimmed by 6 bases and J by 6 bases, leaving 14 bases between them. The CDR3 is 14 amino acids. This CDR3 reads CASSPRTAHEKLFF. The CDR3 DNA follows: TGTGCCAGCAGTCCTCGGACGGCCCATGAAAAACTGTTTTTT.

This clonotype was counted at least ten times. The chain links TRBV10-1 to TRBJ2-7; D unclear. CDR3 size: 12 residues. V lost 2 bases and J lost 5, with 7 bases in between. The V gene's germline CDR1 is WNHNN and CDR2 SYGVQD (reference sequence). DNA of the CDR3: TGCGCCAGCAGTGAGAGAATCAACGAGCAGTACTTC. Protein: CASSERINEQYF.

V gene TRBV15 combines with J gene TRBJ1-1; possible D gene TRBD1, 5 bases. CDR1 and CDR2 from the germline V gene are LNHNV and YYDKDF (reference sequence). The CDR3 covers 15 residues. V dropped 4 bases and J dropped 1 base, with 13 bases sitting between them. The CDR3 region has the DNA TGTGCCACCAGCACTCTATGGGGGGGGAACACTGAAGCTTTCTTT. As protein: CATSTLWGGNTEAFF.

The sample holds many counts of this clonotype. V and J are TRBV7-9 and TRBJ2-1; perhaps TRBD2 as D (6 bases). The CDR3 loop spans 14 amino acids. V gave up 5 bases and J gave up 3 bases, with 11 bases separating them. In germline, CDR1 is SEHNR, CDR2 FQNEAQ (reference sequence). The CDR3 sequence: CASSPTSSYNEQFF. Written as DNA, the CDR3 is TGTGCCAGCAGCCCAACTAGCAGCTACAATGAGCAGTTCTTC.

V usage is TRBV6-2 or TRBV6-3 and J usage is TRBJ2-7; TRBD2 agrees at 8 bases. The CDR3 is 14 amino acids. The ends lost 5 bases at V and 4 bases at J; junction bases unmatched: 7. Germline lookup yields CDR1 MNHEY and CDR2 SVGEGT. CDR3 sequence: CASSTRKRGYEQYF. In nucleotides, the CDR3 is TGTGCCAGCAGTACCCGGAAGCGGGGGTACGAGCAGTACTTC.

This clonotype was seen many times. The chain links TRBV28 to TRBJ2-7; D may be TRBD1 or TRBD2 (8 bases each). The V end lost 6 bases, the J end lost 0 bases, and 27 bases lay between the germline ends. The CDR3 consists of 19 residues. The germline CDR1 and CDR2 sequences are MDHEN and SYDVKM. The CDR3 DNA reads as TGTGCCAGCAGCCCGCGACAGGGGTCCCTAGCGGGTAGCTCCTACGAGCAGTACTTC. Protein: CASSPRQGSLAGSSYEQYF.

CDR3 bases: TGCGCCAGCAGCTTGACAGGGGAACGGTACACTGAAGCTTTCTTT. It yields the protein CASSLTGERYTEAFF. The chain carries TRBV5-1 and TRBJ1-1, with TRBD1 matching over 7 bases. CDR3 size: 15 residues. Germline assignment: CDR1 SGHRS and CDR2 YFSETQ. The ends lost 1 base at V and 3 bases at J; junction bases unmatched: 6. The entire variable domain, with the rest obtained from reference TRBV5-1 and TRBJ1-1, is as follows: KAGVTQTPRYLIKTRGQQVTLSCSPISGHRSVSWYQQTPGQGLQFLFEYFSETQRNKGNFPGRFSGRQFSNSRSEMNVSTLELGDSALYLCASSLTGERYTEAFFGQGTRLTVV.